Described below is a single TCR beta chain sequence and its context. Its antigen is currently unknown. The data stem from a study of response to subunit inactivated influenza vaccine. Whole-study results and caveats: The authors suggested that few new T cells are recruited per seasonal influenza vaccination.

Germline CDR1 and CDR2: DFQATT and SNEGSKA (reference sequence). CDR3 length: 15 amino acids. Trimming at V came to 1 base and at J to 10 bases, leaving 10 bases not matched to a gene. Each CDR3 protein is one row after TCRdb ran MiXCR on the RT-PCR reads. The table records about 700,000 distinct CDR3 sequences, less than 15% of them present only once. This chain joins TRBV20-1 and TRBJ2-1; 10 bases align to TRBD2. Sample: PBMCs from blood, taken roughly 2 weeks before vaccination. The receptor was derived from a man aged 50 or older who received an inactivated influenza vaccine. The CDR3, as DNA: TGCAGTGCTAGAGGAGCGGGGGGGCCGTTTGACGAGCAGTTCTTC. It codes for CSARGAGGPFDEQFF.